Here is one T cell receptor beta chain with its context. The sample holds many counts of this clonotype. The antigen it binds to is not known. Base-call qualities are not available, and no considerably larger clone is one nucleotide away. The source of the sample is a study of molecular identifiers for immune sequencing clone quantification listed by TCRdb under 2018. Some background on the complete study: In a replicate experiment, RNA from roughly 18,000 or 92,000 naive CD8 T cells was split into five aliquots, four of which were sequenced. The study was a methods study using CD8 T cells to benchmark molecular-identifier clustering-based TCR repertoire sequencing (MIDCIRS) and TCR RNA copy counting. Study-level results and caveats: Highly expanded clone sizes could be underestimated because identical TCR molecules may share a barcode. Clones above 20 RNA copies held over 99% of molecules in CMV-specific effector cells but under 1% in naive cells. When barcode sub-clustering was left out, chimeric consensus sequences inflated TCR diversity, with chimeras reaching as high as 47%. Spiked-in Jurkat TCR RNA equivalent to a single cell was reported to be detectable even among 750,000 to 1,000,000 naive CD8 T cells. Spiked-in Jurkat TCR RNA (around nine copies' worth), which is not part of the donor repertoire, was contained in the naive libraries. Modeling estimated around 3.2 recovered TCR RNA copies per cell, compared with about 10 by digital PCR, which implies roughly 30% capture efficiency.

The library was built by means of PCR. TCRdb names Illumina HiSeq 4000 as the instrument used. Bulk TCR libraries were made following a previously described method, with the TCR primers given in Table S5. Purification of total RNA was performed with the Qiagen AllPrep DNA/RNA kit. Before any analysis, reads coming from multiple sequencing runs of the same library were combined into one pool. The paper's data handling went like this. Reads were retained only if their TCR constant sequence matched exactly, and those retained reads were trimmed to 150 nt and grouped according to their 12-nt molecular barcodes. Within each barcode group, reads were sub-clustered at a 15% Levenshtein threshold, and quality-weighted consensus sequences were built per RNA molecule. Non-functional sequences were discarded, and so were lower-count sequences lying one edit away from another sequence. Barcode sub-clusters with fewer than 20% of the maximum read count were removed, based on fitting two negative binomial distributions. Clones were called with MiXCR by TCRdb after fastp trimmed the public reads at Q25, and only in-frame beta chains were retained. Rows with one shared CDR3 protein collapse into an entry with the most common genes and DNA. None of the V and J calls come from the authors' own analysis; TCRdb made them. Recorded for this sample are some 88,000 distinct CDR3 sequences; around a fifth of them occurred a single time. 1.1% of the sample is in the top ten clones.

The CDR3 sequence holds 14 residues, the cysteine and phenylalanine included. Only the CDR3 DNA is retained, 42 bases long and in frame from the first base. According to the germline V gene (reference sequence), CDR1 reads SEHNR and CDR2 reads FQNEAQ. V has 5 bases trimmed and J has 2 bases trimmed; junction bases matching no gene number 5. Libraries of naive CD8 T cells were built from anywhere between about 17,000 and 1,000,000 sorted cells, with 10%, 30% or 50% of the purified RNA used. Naive CD8 T cells were FACS-sorted as CD8+CD4-CCR7+CD45RA+ on a BD FACSAria II into RLT Plus buffer. To test detection sensitivity, Jurkat RNA equivalent to approximately ten TCR copies was spiked into samples of roughly 17,000-1,000,000 naive CD8 T cells. CD8 T cells were enriched with RosetteSep CD8+ T Cell Enrichment Cocktail and Ficoll-Paque, followed by ACK red cell lysis.

The V and J genes are TRBV7-9 and TRBJ2-7; 8 central bases correspond to TRBD1. Sequencing was performed on naive CD8+ T cells from blood, with Jurkat cell RNA spiked in. This sample's cell subset or site label indicates: FACS-sorted CD8+CD4-CCR7+CD45RA+ naive T cells. The source is a human donor in good health. Some libraries in this study had Jurkat cell RNA spiked in. The CDR3 sequence is CASSIGTGTYEQYF. The nucleotide sequence is TGTGCCAGCAGCATAGGGACAGGTACCTACGAGCAGTACTTC.